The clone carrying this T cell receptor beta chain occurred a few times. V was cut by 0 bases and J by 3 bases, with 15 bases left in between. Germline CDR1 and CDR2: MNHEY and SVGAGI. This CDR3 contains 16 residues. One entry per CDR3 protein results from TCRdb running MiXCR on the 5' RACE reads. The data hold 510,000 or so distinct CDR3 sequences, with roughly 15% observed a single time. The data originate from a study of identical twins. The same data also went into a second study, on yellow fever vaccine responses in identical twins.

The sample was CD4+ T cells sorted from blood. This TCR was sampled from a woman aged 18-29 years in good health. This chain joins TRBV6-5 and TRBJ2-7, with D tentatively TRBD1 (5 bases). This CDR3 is CASSYSYQTASYEQYV. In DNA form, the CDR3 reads TGTGCCAGCAGTTACTCCTACCAGACAGCAAGCTACGAGCAGTACGTC.